Given below is one T cell receptor (beta chain) in context. The antigen it recognizes is unknown. Per-base qualities were not stored, and no clone one base away is much larger. Using the deep immunoSEQ assay, multiplex PCR amplified TCR CDR3 regions from genomic DNA. Extracted genomic DNA from each cell subset was distributed evenly across all wells of several immunoSEQ 96-well plates, and each plate was treated as a replicate. For sorted subsets, each replicate PCR was loaded with about 0.2 ug genomic DNA, equivalent to 25,000 to 35,000 T cell genomes. The purified libraries were quantified using a Qubit 3.0 fluorometer, sized with a Bioanalyzer 2100, and then quantified again using the KAPA Library Quantification kit. Every immunoSEQ 96-well plate was sequenced on a separate single-read 150-cycle Illumina NextSeq 550 flow cell. The study's own analysis went as follows. Because only junctional sequences without quality scores were contained in the immunoSEQ output, filtering matching that applied to full-length reads could not be performed. Sequences were annotated with PyIR, a Python wrapper for IgBLAST v1.9, using IMGT germline references to assign V/J genes and CDR3. Reads were removed for weak V/J assignments (E-value above 1e-6), missing CDR3, stop codons, out-of-frame junctions, or ambiguous translated residues. V3J clonotypes were defined by identical inferred V gene, J gene, and CDR3 amino acid sequence. To compute the percentage overlap between repertoires, the number of shared unique clonotypes was divided by the size of the smaller repertoire. Three approaches were used to assess repertoire richness: RTK rarefaction, the Chao1 estimator, and Recon v2.1 estimates of unobserved clonotypes. For all TCRbeta clonotypes obtained by the gDNA method from a few donors, generation probabilities were computed with OLGA. TCRdb's version of the immuneACCESS table is confined to in-frame rearrangements and falls short of the full clone set. An unresolved V gene accounts for under half of the shortfall where checked; the remainder is of unknown origin. Clone size and V and J calls were adopted from that table, with D and trimming inferred from the DNA. The sample includes roughly 700,000 clones, with around two thirds observed a single time. Of the sample, 1.5% to 2% is held by the ten largest clones.

V is pared back by 3 bases and J by 5 bases, with 11 bases lying between the germline termini. Taken from cysteine to phenylalanine, the CDR3 has 14 residues. Just CDR3 DNA is preserved here, 42 bases in frame from base 1. According to the germline V gene (reference sequence), CDR1 reads LNHDA and CDR2 reads SQIVND. The data were taken from a study of shared clonotypes between healthy human individuals (dated by TCRdb to the early 2020s). Concerning the study at large: A couple of women and three men aged 18 to 49 years were included in the cohort. For each donor, CD4 naive and CD4 memory were each given three plates, CD8 naive was given two plates, and CD8 memory was given one plate. The study deeply sequenced blood TCR repertoires of about five healthy adults to estimate repertoire size and the extent of clonotype sharing between individuals. Libraries were prepared and TCR repertoires were sequenced by different laboratories using diverse techniques, in order to increase sequencing depth and limit assay-specific biases. Leukapheresis yielded between about 0.9 and 9.5 billion PBMCs per donor. Study-wide conclusions, independent of this receptor: Higher generation probabilities were observed for clonotypes shared by all four sorted-subset donors than for non-shared clonotypes. About 5% of naive CD4, around 3.6% of naive CD8, about 2.4% of memory CD4, and less than 0.45% of memory CD8 clonotypes were shared across four donors. Rarefaction of sorted-subset datasets indicated incomplete sequencing despite the large sequencing depth. Pairwise subsampling led to the expectation that sequencing depth would affect the degree of clonotype sharing among donors. Because the study included only a small number of donors, the genetic and exposure-history diversity represented was limited. Only blood was sampled, and tissue TCR repertoires likely differ from those in blood. Larger estimated clonotype richness was generally found for naive subsets than for memory subsets.

The donors were healthy, HIV-negative adults with no recently reported acute infections or vaccinations. Only Caucasian adults living in Nashville, Tennessee, USA were represented among the donors. CD4+ T cells were enriched through magnetic negative selection, after which naive cells were positively selected on CD45RA and the remaining negative fraction served as the memory subset. Blood was collected by leukapheresis, and PBMCs were isolated by Ficoll-Histopaque density gradient centrifugation and then cryopreserved in liquid nitrogen vapor phase. Purity and quantity of every magnetically sorted T cell population were checked by analytical flow cytometry. Genomic DNA was isolated from every sorted fraction and measured by UV absorbance on a Nanodrop 2000c.

What was sequenced was memory CD4+ T cells sorted from blood. The cell subset or site label on this specimen signifies: CD45RA-negative fraction. This chain is built from TRBV19 and TRBJ2-1, and perhaps TRBD2 as D gene, on 5 matching bases. This clonotype was sampled from a woman in her 30s in good health. The nucleotides read TGTGCCAGTAGTATCGGTTTGCGGGACAATGAGCAGTTCTTC. Protein translation: CASSIGLRDNEQFF. Joined to the reference TRBV19 and TRBJ2-1 proteins, this CDR3 gives the full variable domain: DGGITQSPKYLFRKEGQNVTLSCEQNLNHDAMYWYRQDPGQGLRLIYYSQIVNDFQKGDIAEGYSVSREKKESFPLTVTSAQKNPTAFYLCASSIGLRDNEQFFGPGTRLTVL.